The 27 T cell receptor beta chains in this list originate from one sample, sequenced in a study of human T cells and chemical hapten exposure (dated by TCRdb to the early 2020s). Library construction relied on RACE. The data were produced on a NextSeq 500. The public reads were reanalyzed by TCRdb: fastp trimming at Q25, MiXCR alignment, in-frame beta chains only. One record per CDR3 amino acid sequence lists the most common genes and DNA. The sample yields some 71,000 distinct CDR3 sequences; 11% were counted once. Of the sample, approximately 1.5% falls within the top ten clones. The sample's time point label, in plain terms: patch test 3, about 24 weeks after DPC sensitization. In the paper's terms, the treatment or condition label means: therapeutic diphenylcyclopropenone sensitization with weekly scalp DPC. This material consisted of whole blood, taken in connection with sensitization to the hapten diphenylcyclopropenone (DPC). These receptors were taken from a woman aged 45-65 years with alopecia areata. Some clones in this sample may be carry-over from other donors' samples.

This chain links TRBV20-1 with TRBJ2-7; 11 bases agree with TRBD1. Germline CDR1 reads DFQATT; CDR2 reads SNEGSKA (reference sequence). The CDR3 is 14 amino acids. With V trimmed by 5 bases and J by 3 bases, 6 bases remained unmatched. The CDR3 DNA is TGCAGTGCTGGGCCCGGGACAGGGGGCTACGAGCAGTACTTC. It is translated as CSAGPGTGGYEQYF.

V gene TRBV14 combines with J gene TRBJ2-2; D may be TRBD1 (5 bases). Trimming took off 6 bases at V and 6 bases at J, with 11 bases between the two ends. The CDR3 contains 13 residues. Germline CDR1 reads SGHDN; CDR2 reads FVKESK. CDR3 sequence (DNA): TGTGCCAGCAGATCAGGGTTATCCGGGGAGCTGTTTTTT. Its protein product is CASRSGLSGELFF.

This clonotype has a count of ten or more. The chain combines TRBV4-1 with TRBJ1-1; possible D gene TRBD1, 5 bases. The CDR3 covers 13 residues. In germline, CDR1 is MGHRA, CDR2 YSYEKL. V lost 4 bases and J 4 bases, leaving 10 bases between the germline ends. CDR3 DNA sequence: TGCGCCAGCAGCCTGCCAGGGTTCACTGAAGCTTTCTTT. This encodes CASSLPGFTEAFF.

The gene calls are TRBV11-2 and TRBJ2-3; D may be TRBD2 (6 bases). V dropped 5 bases and J dropped 7 bases, with 22 bases sitting between them. From germline, CDR1 is SGHAT and CDR2 FQNNGV. The CDR3 runs 16 residues. The CDR3 DNA sequence: TGTGCCAGCAGCCCTTCGGAGGGACCAGGTTGGAATACGCAGTATTTT. Amino acid sequence: CASSPSEGPGWNTQYF.

In this sample, this clonotype turned up many times. The chain recombines TRBV12-3 or TRBV12-4 with TRBJ2-2; 8 bases fit TRBD1. The CDR3 has 14 amino acids. Unmatched junction bases numbered 0, after V lost 5 bases and J lost 1 base. The CDR3 nucleotides are TGTGCCAGCAGTGGACAGGGGAACACCGGGGAGCTGTTTTTT. Residues: CASSGQGNTGELFF.

This clonotype has just a few counts. The rearrangement links TRBV27 to TRBJ2-7; possible D gene TRBD2, 6 bases. Per germline, CDR1 MNHEY and CDR2 SMNVEV (reference sequence). The CDR3 consists of 15 residues. V was trimmed by 4 bases and J by 5 bases, leaving 18 bases between them. CDR3 residues: CASSYRQYPGDEQYF. The CDR3 coding sequence is TGTGCCAGCAGTTACCGACAGTACCCGGGGGACGAGCAGTACTTC.

The chain carries TRBV12-3 or TRBV12-4 and TRBJ2-7; TRBD2 matches at 8 bases. J gave up 4 bases and V 6 bases, and 5 bases lay outside the gene matches. CDR3 length equals 13 residues. The DNA for the CDR3 is TGTGCCAGCAGCCCCGGGACTAGTTACGAGCAGTACTTC. It is translated as CASSPGTSYEQYF.

Concerning this clonotype itself: This sequence may be a read error, since a much larger clone differs from it by one base. The gene calls are TRBV7-2 and TRBJ2-2, with D possibly TRBD2 on 5 matching bases. The V gene's germline CDR1 is SGHTA and CDR2 FQGNSA. The CDR3 is 13 amino acids. The CDR3 protein is CAGSLRLAGELFF. In nucleotides, the CDR3 is TGTGCCGGCAGCTTGCGGTTAGCGGGGGAGCTGTTTTTT.

This clonotype has at least ten counts. The rearrangement uses TRBV24-1 and TRBJ2-7; 9 bases match TRBD2. The CDR3 consists of 14 residues. Germline lookup yields CDR1 KGHDR and CDR2 SFDVKD. Unmatched junction bases numbered 7, after V lost 6 bases and J lost 5 bases. The CDR3: CATSHAGGPHEQYF. The CDR3 coding sequence is TGTGCCACCAGTCACGCGGGAGGGCCACACGAGCAGTACTTC.

This clonotype was detected ten times or more. The rearrangement uses TRBV12-3 or TRBV12-4 and TRBJ1-1; D unresolved. The CDR3 loop spans 13 amino acids. V was shortened by 4 bases and J by 4 bases, with 10 bases between the two germline ends. The CDR3 here is CASSSLRGTEAFF. As DNA, the CDR3 is TGTGCCAGCAGTTCACTCCGGGGCACTGAAGCTTTCTTT.

This clonotype was seen ten or more times. This chain uses TRBV12-5 with TRBJ1-5, with no clear D. CDR1 is LGHNT and CDR2 is FRNRAP in the germline V gene. V lost 6 bases and J lost 0, with 3 bases in between. The CDR3 runs 12 residues. The CDR3 nucleotides read TGTGCTAGTGGCCGTAGCAATCAGCCCCAGCATTTT. Amino acid sequence: CASGRSNQPQHF.

The chain is built from TRBV12-3 or TRBV12-4 and TRBJ2-1; the D gene is possibly TRBD1 (6 bases). Trimming removed 2 bases from V and 6 bases from J, with 23 bases in between. CDR3 size: 18 residues. This chain's CDR3 is CASSLWFTDRRRSNEQFF. Written as DNA, the CDR3 is TGTGCCAGCAGTTTATGGTTTACCGACAGGAGAAGGAGCAATGAGCAGTTCTTC.

This clonotype has more than one count but fewer than ten. This chain links TRBV7-9 with TRBJ2-7, with TRBD2 matching over 7 bases. CDR3 length: 17 residues. CDR1 and CDR2 (germline): SEHNR, FQNEAQ (reference sequence). After removal of 5 bases from V and 4 bases from J, the junction contained 17 bases not matched to a gene. The CDR3 spells CASSNRDYRGDKYEQYF. The CDR3 nucleotides read TGTGCCAGCAGCAACCGGGACTACCGAGGGGATAAGTACGAGCAGTACTTC.

The CDR3 DNA is TGTGCCACGCTGGACACGAAGAACACTGAAGCTTTCTTT. This translates into CATLDTKNTEAFF. The rearrangement joins TRBV10-3 to TRBJ1-1; a weak D match, TRBD1 (5 bases). This CDR3 region has 13 residues. Germline V lookup: CDR1 ENHRY, CDR2 SYGVKD. V lost 10 bases to trimming and J lost 1 base, with 13 bases between them.

This clonotype was detected ten times or more. The chain is built from TRBV6-1 and TRBJ1-3; D might be TRBD1 (5 bases). The CDR3 loop spans 14 amino acids. V shed 6 bases and J shed 0 bases, with 9 bases lying between them. The germline V gene encodes CDR1 MNHNS and CDR2 SASEGT. The DNA for the CDR3 is TGTGCCAGCAGCTACGACAGCTCTGGAAACACCATATATTTT. Its protein product is CASSYDSSGNTIYF.

This clonotype was observed at least ten times. The chain uses TRBV28 and TRBJ2-3, with a tentative D call TRBD2 (6 bases). Trimming cost V 2 bases and J 1 base, with 7 bases left between them. This CDR3 is built from 14 residues. CDR1 and CDR2 from the germline V gene are MDHEN and SYDVKM. CDR3 amino acids: CASSLPGGTDTQYF. CDR3 sequence (DNA): TGTGCCAGCAGTTTACCGGGAGGCACAGATACGCAGTATTTT.

In its sample, this clonotype was seen a few times. The rearrangement joins TRBV7-9 to TRBJ2-3; either TRBD1 or TRBD2 may fit D (6 bases each). Trimming took off 1 base at V and 6 bases at J, with 17 bases between the two ends. CDR1 SEHNR and CDR2 FQNEAQ come from the germline V gene (reference sequence). The CDR3 is 16 amino acids. The CDR3 DNA follows: TGTGCCAGCAGCTTAGAGGTTCGAGGGGGGCGCGATACGCAGTATTTT. Encoded protein: CASSLEVRGGRDTQYF.

This clonotype came up a few times. The chain couples TRBV6-2 or TRBV6-3 to TRBJ2-3; the D gene is possibly TRBD1 (5 bases). The V gene lost 2 bases and the J gene lost 4 bases, with 13 bases spanning the gap. CDR1 MNHEY and CDR2 SVGEGT come from the germline V gene. This CDR3 has 15 amino acids. CDR3: CASSYARQFADTQYF. CDR3 in DNA: TGTGCCAGCAGTTACGCAAGACAGTTCGCAGATACGCAGTATTTT.

This chain links TRBV5-1 with TRBJ2-5; maybe TRBD2 (5 bases). With 3 bases removed from V and 7 bases from J, the gap between germline ends came to 28 bases. Germline-derived CDR1 and CDR2 are SGHRS and YFSETQ. The CDR3 length is 18 residues. As DNA, the CDR3 is TGCGCCAGCAGCTCAGATCCCCGAGATGCTAAGCGGAGCGGGACCCAGTACTTC. Its translation: CASSSDPRDAKRSGTQYF.

This clonotype showed up just a few times. Here the CDR3 reads CASSSPNTGELFF. DNA of the CDR3: TGTGCCAGCAGCTCGCCGAACACCGGGGAGCTGTTTTTT. V and J are TRBV7-2 and TRBJ2-2; D gene ambiguous. V lost 4 bases to trimming and J lost 0 bases, with 3 bases between them. This CDR3 is built from 13 residues. Germline V gives CDR1 SGHTA, CDR2 FQGNSA.

This clonotype was seen more than once but under ten times. The gene calls are TRBV19 and TRBJ2-7; D may be TRBD2 (5 bases). Looked up from germline, CDR1 is LNHDA and CDR2 is SQIVND (reference sequence). Trimming left V 6 bases short and J 2 bases short, with 17 bases between. The CDR3 totals 15 residues. In DNA form, the CDR3 reads TGTGCCAGTAGGGAGGCGCCGGAGAGGGCCTACGAGCAGTACTTC. It codes for CASREAPERAYEQYF. The full variable domain, rest sourced from reference TRBV19 and TRBJ2-7, is DGGITQSPKYLFRKEGQNVTLSCEQNLNHDAMYWYRQDPGQGLRLIYYSQIVNDFQKGDIAEGYSVSREKKESFPLTVTSAQKNPTAFYLCASREAPERAYEQYFGPGTRLTVT.

This clonotype appeared many times. J is TRBJ2-7 and V is TRBV20-1; weak D call: TRBD2 (5 bases). Germline V lookup: CDR1 DFQATT, CDR2 SNEGSKA (reference sequence). The CDR3 is made up of 15 amino acids. V was pared by 4 bases and J by 3 bases, with 19 bases between. CDR3 loop: CSANPPDSAYYEQYF. The CDR3 coding sequence is TGCAGTGCTAATCCCCCGGACTCTGCTTACTACGAGCAGTACTTC.

The sample holds many counts of this clonotype. The rearrangement uses TRBV12-3 or TRBV12-4 and TRBJ1-1; D gene ambiguous. This CDR3 is 13 amino acids long. The germline V and J ends were trimmed by 7 bases and 1 base, with 10 bases remaining between them. The CDR3 protein is CASTLIQNTEAFF. In DNA, the CDR3 is TGTGCCAGCACCCTAATCCAGAACACTGAAGCTTTCTTT.

This clonotype was observed many times. This chain uses TRBV7-2 with TRBJ1-1; D is unresolved. The length of the CDR3 is 15 residues. With 4 bases removed from V and 1 base from J, the gap between germline ends came to 13 bases. Germline V gene sequence: CDR1 SGHTA, CDR2 FQGNSA. CDR3 bases: TGTGCCAGCAGCTCGCCCCCACCAAAGAACACTGAAGCTTTCTTT. Encoded protein: CASSSPPPKNTEAFF.

In its sample, this clonotype was seen many times. The chain uses TRBV29-1 and TRBJ2-1; D possibly corresponds to TRBD2 (5 bases). Germline CDR1 reads SQVTM; CDR2 reads ANQGSEA. Trimming stripped 5 bases from V and 1 base from J, with 9 bases between. The CDR3 sequence is 13 residues long. CDR3 sequence reads: CSVSSGSYNEQFF. The CDR3 DNA reads TGCAGCGTTTCGTCGGGGTCCTACAATGAGCAGTTCTTC.

This clonotype was observed a few times. The gene calls are TRBV20-1 and TRBJ1-3; no definite D call. Germline loops: CDR1 DFQATT, CDR2 SNEGSKA (reference sequence). Trimming pared 5 bases from V and 3 bases from J, leaving 17 bases between. The CDR3 runs to 15 residues. CDR3: CSAGNLRKLGNTIYF. Written as DNA, the CDR3 is TGCAGTGCTGGAAATCTAAGAAAGCTTGGAAACACCATATATTTT.

This clonotype was observed a few times. The chain joins TRBV2 to TRBJ1-2; D unclear. Germline V gene lookup returns CDR1 SNHLY and CDR2 FYNNEI. CDR3 length equals 14 residues. Trimming cost V 1 base and J 1 base, with 7 bases left between them. The CDR3 coding sequence is TGTGCCAGCAGTGAAGTGAGGGTTAACTATGGCTACACCTTC. Translating gives CASSEVRVNYGYTF.